This T cell receptor beta chain is from a study of Graves' ophthalmopathy and Graves' hyperthyroidism. This clonotype was found many times. Amplification of the TCR beta CDR3 regions used RNA transcripts (as template). The first round was an RT-PCR with HTBI primers, and the second round was a multiplex PCR. TCRdb passed the multiplex PCR reads through MiXCR, listing each CDR3 protein once. The sample lists 400,000 to 450,000 distinct CDR3 sequences, 21% occurring once. Per germline, CDR1 LNHNV and CDR2 YYDKDF (reference sequence). This CDR3 has 15 residues. Trimming pared 3 bases from V and 6 bases from J, leaving 17 bases between. Other autoimmune diseases, uncontrolled infections, pregnancy and lactation each led to patient exclusion.

This TCR was sampled from a woman between 18 and 29 years old with stable Graves' hyperthyroidism. The chain links TRBV15 to TRBJ1-1; perhaps TRBD1 as D (6 bases). What was sequenced was peripheral blood. CDR3 in amino acids: CATSRARGDWSEAFF. CDR3 DNA sequence: TGTGCCACCAGCAGGGCTAGGGGGGATTGGTCTGAAGCTTTCTTT. Using reference TRBV15 and TRBJ1-1 for the parts outside the CDR3, the full variable domain is DAMVIQNPRYQVTQFGKPVTLSCSQTLNHNVMYWYQQKSSQAPKLLFHYYDKDFNNEADTPDNFQSRRPNTSFCFLDIRSPGLGDTAMYLCATSRARGDWSEAFFGQGTRLTVV.